Below are 18 T cell receptor beta chains sequenced from a single sample in a study of T cell clones after liver transplantation. Using immunoSEQ multiplex PCR, the repertoire was profiled, and TCRdb retains in-frame clones only, with some absent. The sample shows tens of thousands of clones, approximately 92% of them seen only once. Specimen: CD4+ T cells from blood, collected about 25 months after liver transplant. These receptors were collected from a human patient who received a liver transplant. Some T cells may possibly be graft donor cells.

V and J are TRBV19 and TRBJ2-3; 7 nucleotides line up with TRBD2. The CDR3 spans 15 residues. CDR1 and CDR2 from the germline V gene are LNHDA and SQIVND (reference sequence). J gave up 0 bases and V 3 bases, and 3 bases lay outside the gene matches. For the CDR3, the DNA is TGTGCCAGTAGTATTCTAGCGGCCAGCACAGATACGCAGTATTTT. Translation gives CASSILAASTDTQYF.

The CDR3 protein is CASKEAGVTDTQYF. The CDR3 DNA follows: TGTGCCAGCAAGGAAGCGGGAGTTACAGATACGCAGTATTTT. The rearrangement joins TRBV2 to TRBJ2-3; 8 bases match TRBD2. The CDR3 totals 14 residues. Trimming cost V 7 bases and J 3 bases; bases outside gene matches: 6. Germline V gene sequence: CDR1 SNHLY, CDR2 FYNNEI.

The chain employs TRBV19 and TRBJ1-1; 9 nucleotides align to TRBD1. V lost 1 base and J lost 4; bases outside the gene matches: 16. This CDR3 is built from 19 residues. Looked up from germline, CDR1 is LNHDA and CDR2 is SQIVND (reference sequence). In nucleotides, the CDR3 is TGTGCCAGTAGTATAGGGCCTCATAGCGCACAGGGGGCTGGCACTGAAGCTTTCTTT. This gives the protein CASSIGPHSAQGAGTEAFF.

This chain uses TRBV29-1 with TRBJ2-5; 15 bases map to TRBD2. With V trimmed by 1 base and J by 1 base, 1 base remained unmatched. Germline CDR1 reads SQVTM; CDR2 reads ANQGSEA. The CDR3 has 16 residues. The CDR3 here is CSVEGTSGRAQETQYF. CDR3 DNA: TGCAGCGTTGAAGGGACTAGCGGGAGGGCCCAAGAGACCCAGTACTTC.

The V and J genes are TRBV5-5 and TRBJ1-5; D is unresolved. The V gene's germline CDR1 is SGHKS and CDR2 YYEKEE (reference sequence). The CDR3 is 14 residues long. V lost 3 bases to trimming and J lost 3 bases, with 10 bases between them. The CDR3 spells CASSSFIANQPQHF. The CDR3 DNA is TGTGCCAGCAGCTCCTTCATAGCCAATCAGCCCCAGCATTTT. Combining the CDR3 with reference TRBV5-5 and TRBJ1-5 gives the whole variable domain DAGVTQSPTHLIKTRGQQVTLRCSPISGHKSVSWYQQVLGQGPQFIFQYYEKEERGRGNFPDRFSARQFPNYSSELNVNALLLGDSALYLCASSSFIANQPQHFGDGTRLSIL.

The chain joins TRBV7-2 to TRBJ2-7, with 8 bases matching TRBD1. Germline CDR1 and CDR2: SGHTA and FQGNSA. V shed 2 bases, J shed 5 bases, and the junction held 5 bases outside the gene matches. The CDR3 contains 14 residues. CDR3 protein: CASSLKDRVHEQYF. In DNA, the CDR3 is TGTGCCAGCAGCTTAAAGGACAGGGTCCACGAGCAGTACTTC.

V and J are TRBV5-4 and TRBJ2-5; TRBD2 matches at 8 bases. J gave up 1 base and V 0 bases, and 5 bases lay outside the gene matches. The CDR3 has 16 amino acids. The V gene's germline CDR1 is SGHNT and CDR2 YYREEE (reference sequence). The CDR3 spells CASSLGAGGSQETQYF. CDR3 in DNA: TGTGCCAGCAGCTTGGGTGCGGGAGGTTCCCAAGAGACCCAGTACTTC.

The J gene is TRBJ1-2, the V gene TRBV2; possibly TRBD1 for D (6 bases). Trimming cost V 5 bases and J 2 bases, with 15 bases left between them. CDR1 and CDR2 from the germline V gene are SNHLY and FYNNEI. The CDR3 has 15 amino acids. This CDR3 reads CASSPNTGGNYGYTF. CDR3 bases: TGTGCCAGCAGTCCAAACACGGGGGGCAACTATGGCTACACCTTC.

The rearrangement joins TRBV7-8 to TRBJ2-7, with D possibly being TRBD1 (6 bases). V lost 1 base, J lost 5 bases, and 9 bases lay in between. This CDR3 is 13 amino acids long. The germline CDR1 and CDR2 sequences are SGHVS and FQNEAQ. The CDR3 coding sequence is TGTGCCAGCAGCTTAGACAGGGACCACGAGCAGTACTTC. Translated, it gives CASSLDRDHEQYF.

The chain carries TRBV5-1 and TRBJ2-2, with D possibly TRBD2 on 6 matching bases. The V end was cut by 5 bases, the J end by 6 bases, with 17 bases between. Germline V gene data show CDR1 as SGHRS and CDR2 as YFSETQ. There are 15 residues in the CDR3. CDR3 bases: TGCGCCAGCAGTCTCACGGGGGAATGGGCCGGGGAGCTGTTTTTT. This translates into CASSLTGEWAGELFF.

This rearrangement joins TRBV7-9 to TRBJ2-3; TRBD2 aligns across 11 bases. The germline gives CDR1 SEHNR, CDR2 FQNEAQ (reference sequence). The CDR3 consists of 16 residues. J gave up 8 bases and V 2 bases, and 9 bases lay outside the gene matches. The CDR3 protein is CASSLPTSGSVGTQYF. The CDR3, as DNA: TGTGCCAGCAGCTTACCTACTAGCGGGAGTGTCGGTACGCAGTATTTT.

V gene TRBV28 combines with J gene TRBJ1-2; tentative D call: TRBD1 (6 bases). Germline CDR1 MDHEN, CDR2 SYDVKM. This CDR3 region has 13 residues. The V end was cut by 7 bases, the J end by 4 bases, with 13 bases between. The CDR3 bases are TGTGCCAGCACCACCGGGACACCCTATGGCTACACCTTC. Its protein product is CASTTGTPYGYTF.

The chain joins TRBV18 to TRBJ2-5; possibly TRBD1 for D (5 bases). Trimming stripped 3 bases from V and 2 bases from J, with 7 bases between. Germline V gene sequence: CDR1 KGHSH, CDR2 LQKENI. This CDR3 contains 13 residues. CDR3 sequence reads: CASSPGLQETQYF. CDR3 bases: TGTGCCAGCTCACCGGGGCTTCAAGAGACCCAGTACTTC.

The chain uses TRBV7-6 and TRBJ1-1; maybe TRBD1 (6 bases). Germline V gene sequence: CDR1 SGHVS, CDR2 FNYEAQ. CDR3 length equals 15 residues. The ends were cut back, 4 bases at V and 0 bases at J, with 12 bases in the middle. CDR3 in amino acids: CASSSPGVMNTEAFF. The DNA for the CDR3 is TGTGCCAGCAGCTCGCCAGGGGTCATGAACACTGAAGCTTTCTTT.

The chain carries TRBV27 and TRBJ1-5; D uncertain. This CDR3 comprises 13 residues. The V end was cut by 0 bases, the J end by 7 bases, with 7 bases between. The germline V gene encodes CDR1 MNHEY and CDR2 SMNVEV (reference sequence). Here the CDR3 DNA reads TGTGCCAGCAGTTTATCTGTGGGACAGCCCCAGCATTTT. Translated, it gives CASSLSVGQPQHF.

The rearrangement joins TRBV9 to TRBJ2-7; 7 bases map to TRBD2. The CDR3 has 15 residues. Germline lookup yields CDR1 SGDLS and CDR2 YYNGEE. The trim removed 0 bases at V and 0 bases at J, leaving 3 bases unmatched. This CDR3 is CASSVGGGGSYEQYF. The DNA for the CDR3 is TGTGCCAGCAGCGTAGGAGGCGGGGGCTCCTACGAGCAGTACTTC.

This chain connects TRBV10-3 to TRBJ2-1; 7 bases map to TRBD1. This CDR3 has 15 residues. The J segment lost 7 bases and the V segment lost 5 bases, leaving 11 bases of the junction unmatched. Germline CDR1 is ENHRY and CDR2 is SYGVKD. DNA for the CDR3: TGTGCCATCAGTCCACAGGGGCTAGAAAAGAATGAGCAGTTCTTC. Its translation: CAISPQGLEKNEQFF.

The rearrangement uses TRBV7-8 and TRBJ2-2; perhaps TRBD2 as D (6 bases). From germline, CDR1 is SGHVS and CDR2 FQNEAQ. Trimming took off 7 bases at V and 1 base at J, with 16 bases between the two ends. The CDR3 is made up of 16 amino acids. The CDR3 is CASKAGITLNTGELFF. CDR3 coding DNA: TGTGCCAGCAAGGCGGGGATAACCCTGAACACCGGGGAGCTGTTTTTT.